The 9 T cell receptor beta chains listed next were all sequenced from one sample in a study of T cell responses to AZD1222 COVID-19 vaccine. Sequenced by immunoSEQ multiplex PCR; TCRdb stores in-frame clones only, minus some. The table shows fewer than 120,000 clones, with over 90% occurring only once. The sequenced sample was peripheral blood, obtained 28 days after the second AZD1222 dose. The source of these receptors is an adult who received the AZD1222 COVID-19 vaccine.

The gene calls are TRBV4-1 and TRBJ1-1; D is undetermined. This CDR3 is built from 14 residues. The V gene's germline CDR1 is MGHRA and CDR2 YSYEKL. V was cut by 4 bases and J by 1 base, with 10 bases left in between. The CDR3 sequence: CASSPREQNTEAFF. For the CDR3, the DNA is TGCGCCAGCAGCCCCCGGGAGCAGAACACTGAAGCTTTCTTT.

This sequence joins TRBV12-3 or TRBV12-4 and TRBJ1-2, with D maybe TRBD1 (6 bases). V was shortened by 5 bases and J by 6 bases, with 10 bases between the two germline ends. The CDR3 sequence is 12 residues long. CDR3 sequence reads: CASSTGHDGYTF. In DNA form, the CDR3 reads TGTGCCAGCAGTACAGGGCACGATGGCTACACCTTC.

This clone has only a few counts. CDR3 coding DNA: TGTGCCAGTAGTATCCCCGCGTTGTGGCCCCAGCATTTT. Residues: CASSIPALWPQHF. V is TRBV19 and J is TRBJ1-5; D is unclear. The length of the CDR3 is 13 residues. The V gene lost 3 bases and the J gene lost 9 bases, with 12 bases spanning the gap. Germline-derived CDR1 and CDR2 are LNHDA and SQIVND (reference sequence). Full variable domain (remainder filled in from reference TRBV19 and TRBJ1-5): DGGITQSPKYLFRKEGQNVTLSCEQNLNHDAMYWYRQDPGQGLRLIYYSQIVNDFQKGDIAEGYSVSREKKESFPLTVTSAQKNPTAFYLCASSIPALWPQHFGDGTRLSIL.

The chain carries TRBV19 and TRBJ2-5, with unresolved D. The CDR3 loop spans 14 amino acids. V lost 4 bases and J 5 bases, leaving 14 bases between the germline ends. Germline CDR1 LNHDA, CDR2 SQIVND (reference sequence). CDR3 sequence (DNA): TGTGCCAGTAGTACCCCAGGATTCTGGGAGACCCAGTACTTC. Its translation is CASSTPGFWETQYF. Complete variable domain (other parts from reference TRBV19 and TRBJ2-5): DGGITQSPKYLFRKEGQNVTLSCEQNLNHDAMYWYRQDPGQGLRLIYYSQIVNDFQKGDIAEGYSVSREKKESFPLTVTSAQKNPTAFYLCASSTPGFWETQYFGPGTRLLVL.

The chain couples TRBV11-2 to TRBJ2-7, with D possibly matching TRBD1 (6 bases). CDR3 size: 15 residues. V shed 1 base and J shed 3 bases, with 13 bases lying between them. The germline V gene encodes CDR1 SGHAT and CDR2 FQNNGV. The CDR3 sequence is CASSLGRDTYYEQYF. CDR3 nucleotides: TGTGCCAGCAGCTTAGGTCGGGACACCTACTACGAGCAGTACTTC.

The chain recombines TRBV11-2 with TRBJ1-2; maybe TRBD1 (6 bases). V shed 5 bases and J shed 4 bases, with 17 bases lying between them. Germline assignment: CDR1 SGHAT and CDR2 FQNNGV. The CDR3 is made up of 15 amino acids. In DNA form, the CDR3 reads TGTGCCAGCAGCCGTGAGGCAGGGGTTTTCTATGGCTACACCTTC. Amino acid sequence: CASSREAGVFYGYTF.

The V gene is TRBV2, the J gene TRBJ1-2; a weak D match, TRBD1 (5 bases). CDR3 length: 14 amino acids. With 7 bases removed from V and 8 bases from J, the gap between germline ends came to 20 bases. CDR1 is SNHLY, CDR2 FYNNEI, per germline. Here the CDR3 DNA reads TGTGCCAGCAAGGTGGGGGGTGCTTTTGGAGGCTACACCTTC. It translates to CASKVGGAFGGYTF.

This chain joins TRBV30 and TRBJ2-7; a weak D match, TRBD1 (5 bases). V was cut by 7 bases and J by 5 bases, with 9 bases left in between. This CDR3 contains 10 residues. Germline values: CDR1 GTSNPN, CDR2 SVGIG (reference sequence). The DNA for the CDR3 is TGTGCCTCCGGACACGACGAGCAGTACTTC. This gives the protein CASGHDEQYF.

The J gene is TRBJ2-7, the V gene TRBV3-1 (or the pseudogene TRBV3-2); 11 nucleotides agree with TRBD1. The CDR3 totals 15 residues. Germline V lookup: CDR1 LGHDT, CDR2 YNNKEL (reference sequence). J gave up 3 bases and V 3 bases, and 4 bases lay outside the gene matches. The CDR3 protein is CASSQSGTGGYEQYF. CDR3 DNA: TGTGCCAGCAGCCAGTCCGGGACAGGGGGCTACGAGCAGTACTTC.